This T cell receptor (beta chain) is from a study of a mutant IDH1 vaccine in newly diagnosed glioma. The study, taken as a whole, reports: Overall, 85% to 95% of patients had vaccine-induced immune responses.

Time point reported: baseline, week 1 (first vaccination visit). Treatment given: pre-vaccination baseline after standard-of-care therapy. As for this clone: What it binds is unknown.

Germline V CDR1 and CDR2: MNHEY, SMNVEV (reference sequence). V was clipped by 4 bases and J by 12 bases; unmatched bases: 11. CDR3 length: 13 amino acids. Produced via immunoSEQ multiplex PCR; TCRdb's table is partial and in-frame only. The sample carries fewer than 45,000 clones, under 80% recorded once. This TCR was recovered from a man aged 35-49 years with glioma. Some clones in this sample may be carry-over from other donors' samples. The V gene is TRBV27, the J gene TRBJ1-1; 7 bases agree with TRBD1. The sequenced sample was PBMCs, obtained from a glioma patient treated with radiotherapy, temozolomide or both. The CDR3 spells CASSYIQGPSTFF. CDR3 DNA: TGTGCCAGCAGTTATATACAGGGGCCCTCGACTTTCTTT.